This TCR beta chain was retrieved from a study of shared clonotypes between healthy human individuals. CDR1 MNHEY and CDR2 SVGAGI come from the germline V gene. CDR3 length: 15 amino acids. V gave up 6 bases and J gave up 2 bases; unmatched junction bases: 8. TCRdb keeps only in-frame clones here, not all; method: immunoSEQ multiplex PCR. The table has 500,000 to 700,000 clones, 85% to 95% seen once. This clone was found once. Only CD45RO-negative cells positively selected for CCR7 counted as naive CD8 cells, so terminally differentiated effector memory CD45RA+ cells were excluded. The V call is TRBV6-5, the J call TRBJ2-5; 8 bases agree with TRBD2. This clonotype was obtained from a woman between 25 and 40 years old in good health. Sequenced: naive CD8+ T cells sorted from blood. The CDR3 coding sequence is TGTGCCAGCAGGGATAGCGGGACCGGACAAGAGACCCAGTACTTC. This sequence encodes CASRDSGTGQETQYF.